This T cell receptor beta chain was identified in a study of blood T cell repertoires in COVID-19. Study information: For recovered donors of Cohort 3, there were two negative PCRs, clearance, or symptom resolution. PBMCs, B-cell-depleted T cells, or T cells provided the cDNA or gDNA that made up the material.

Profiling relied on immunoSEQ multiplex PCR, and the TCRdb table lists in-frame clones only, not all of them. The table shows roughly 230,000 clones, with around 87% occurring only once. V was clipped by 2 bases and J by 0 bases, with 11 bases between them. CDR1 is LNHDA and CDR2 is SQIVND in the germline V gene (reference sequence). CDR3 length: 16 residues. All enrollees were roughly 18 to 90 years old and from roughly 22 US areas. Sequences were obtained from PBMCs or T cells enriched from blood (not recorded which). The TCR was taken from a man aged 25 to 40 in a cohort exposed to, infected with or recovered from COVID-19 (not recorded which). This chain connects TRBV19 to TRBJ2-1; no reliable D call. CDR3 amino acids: CASSISFDSSYNEQFF. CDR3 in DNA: TGTGCCAGTAGTATATCATTTGATAGCTCCTACAATGAGCAGTTCTTC. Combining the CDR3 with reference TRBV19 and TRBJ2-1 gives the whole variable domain DGGITQSPKYLFRKEGQNVTLSCEQNLNHDAMYWYRQDPGQGLRLIYYSQIVNDFQKGDIAEGYSVSREKKESFPLTVTSAQKNPTAFYLCASSISFDSSYNEQFFGPGTRLTVL.